The 5 T cell receptor beta chains given below trace back to one sample, sequenced in a study of shared clonotypes between healthy human individuals. The table came from immunoSEQ multiplex PCR; TCRdb's copy has only in-frame clones and leaves some out. The profile covers more than 900,000 clones, with around 78% appearing a single time and 0.61% taken by the ten largest. The sequenced material came from memory CD4+ T cells from PBMCs. Described subset: CD45RA-negative fraction. These receptors came from a man between 18 and 35 years old in good health. Some clones in this sample may be carry-over from other donors' samples.

This chain uses TRBV5-4 with TRBJ2-3; 12 bases agree with TRBD2. Germline V gene lookup returns CDR1 SGHNT and CDR2 YYREEE (reference sequence). The CDR3 is made up of 17 amino acids. Trimming took 3 bases from V and 5 from J; bases not matched to a gene: 10. In DNA, the CDR3 is TGTGCCAGCAGCTCTACTGGGACTAGCGGGTTTAGAGATACGCAGTATTTT. The encoded protein is CASSSTGTSGFRDTQYF. Together with reference TRBV5-4 and TRBJ2-3, the CDR3 gives the full variable domain: ETGVTQSPTHLIKTRGQQVTLRCSSQSGHNTVSWYQQALGQGPQFIFQYYREEENGRGNFPPRFSGLQFPNYSSELNVNALELDDSALYLCASSSTGTSGFRDTQYFGPGTRLTVL.

About this clone itself: The same CDR3 also results from other DNA sequences found in this sample. The chain has TRBV5-6 and TRBJ1-5; D call uncertain. Between the trimmed V and J ends, which lost 4 bases and 7 bases, there was a span of 12 bases. The germline V gene has CDR1 SGHDT and CDR2 YYEEEE. The CDR3 runs to 13 residues. The CDR3 nucleotides are TGTGCCAGCAGCACATCGGGGAGCCAGCCCCAGCATTTT. Encoded protein: CASSTSGSQPQHF.

The V and J genes are TRBV30 and TRBJ1-5; D perhaps matches TRBD1 (6 bases). CDR1 and CDR2 (germline): GTSNPN, SVGIG (reference sequence). The CDR3 sequence is 14 residues long. V shed 0 bases and J shed 5 bases, with 11 bases lying between them. The CDR3 sequence: CAWSVRGLDQPQHF. CDR3 DNA sequence: TGTGCCTGGAGTGTCAGGGGTTTGGATCAGCCCCAGCATTTT.

This clone was observed a handful of times. J is TRBJ2-1 and V is TRBV5-4; D remains unclear. Germline V CDR1 and CDR2: SGHNT, YYREEE (reference sequence). The CDR3 is 17 residues long. The V gene lost 0 bases and the J gene lost 5 bases, with 18 bases spanning the gap. The CDR3 reads CASSLGRFSIVNNEQFF. The CDR3 DNA reads TGTGCCAGCAGCTTGGGAAGATTTAGCATTGTCAACAATGAGCAGTTCTTC.

The chain employs TRBV27 and TRBJ2-3; D unresolved. Trimming took 7 bases from V and 8 from J, leaving 16 bases between them. This CDR3 is 13 amino acids long. Germline V CDR1 and CDR2: MNHEY, SMNVEV (reference sequence). CDR3 nucleotides: TGTGCCAGCACCCGCGTAGGGTCTGGTACGCAGTATTTT. Encoded protein: CASTRVGSGTQYF.